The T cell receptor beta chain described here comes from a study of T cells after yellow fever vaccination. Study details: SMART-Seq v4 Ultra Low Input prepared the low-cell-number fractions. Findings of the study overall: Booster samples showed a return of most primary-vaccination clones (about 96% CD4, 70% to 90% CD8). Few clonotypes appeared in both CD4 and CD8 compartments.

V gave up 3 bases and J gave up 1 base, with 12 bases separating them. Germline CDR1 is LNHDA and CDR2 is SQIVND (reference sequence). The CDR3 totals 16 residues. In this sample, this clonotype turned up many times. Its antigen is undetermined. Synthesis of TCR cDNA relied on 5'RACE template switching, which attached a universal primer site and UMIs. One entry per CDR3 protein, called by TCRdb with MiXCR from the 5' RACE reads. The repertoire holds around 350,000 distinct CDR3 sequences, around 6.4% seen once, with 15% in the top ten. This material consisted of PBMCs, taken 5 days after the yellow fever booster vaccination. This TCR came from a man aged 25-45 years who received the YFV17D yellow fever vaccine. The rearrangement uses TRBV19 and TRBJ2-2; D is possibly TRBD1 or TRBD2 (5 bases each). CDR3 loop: CASSITRGLNTGELFF. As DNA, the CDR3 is TGTGCCAGTAGTATTACCCGGGGCCTGAACACCGGGGAGCTGTTTTTT.